A selection of T cell receptor beta chains follows, all from one sample in a study of blood T cells in healthy people across ages. TCRdb re-derived calls from the 5' RACE reads in MiXCR, one entry per CDR3 protein. The sample carries a few hundred thousand distinct CDR3 sequences, roughly a quarter recorded once. Sequenced material: blood. These TCRs come from a woman between 65 and 79 years old in good health. The CDR3 runs from the conserved cysteine through the conserved F or W. D genes are given only for firm matches. Clone sizes are given selectively: once, few, many, or a class where the clone is expanded.

D gene	clone size	V gene	J gene	CDR3 protein	CDR3 DNA
-	-	TRBV6-2/TRBV6-3	TRBJ2-4	CASSPQIGLINIQYF	TGTGCCAGCAGCCCTCAAATAGGACTTATAAACATTCAGTACTTC
-	-	TRBV2	TRBJ2-4	CASSDWYIQYF	TGTGCCAGCAGTGATTGGTACATTCAGTACTTC
TRBD1	few	TRBV7-7	TRBJ2-5	CASSLAGTVQETQYF	TGTGCTAGCAGCTTAGCCGGGACAGTCCAAGAGACCCAGTACTTC
TRBD2	few	TRBV7-2	TRBJ2-5	CASSLARQGGQETRYF	TGTGCCAGCAGCTTAGCGAGGCAGGGAGGGCAAGAGACCCGGTACTTC
-	many	TRBV2	TRBJ1-2	CASSEEPRLFGYTF	TGTGCCAGCAGTGAAGAGCCCAGACTCTTTGGCTACACCTTC
TRBD2	many	TRBV20-1	TRBJ2-7	CSARDAGGSPHEQYF	TGCAGTGCTAGAGATGCGGGCGGGAGTCCCCACGAGCAGTACTTC
TRBD2	few	TRBV5-1	TRBJ2-5	CASSSRLAGGSFQETQYF	TGCGCCAGCAGCTCACGACTAGCGGGAGGGTCGTTCCAAGAGACCCAGTACTTC
-	few	TRBV4-2	TRBJ2-7	CASSQDGLRVDYEQYF	TGTGCCAGCAGCCAAGATGGGTTGCGAGTTGACTACGAGCAGTACTTC
TRBD1	few	TRBV5-1	TRBJ1-1	CASMPRTGGDTEAFF	TGCGCCAGCATGCCGCGGACAGGGGGGGACACTGAAGCTTTCTTT
-	-	TRBV20-1	TRBJ2-1	CSAAPPDMYNEQFF	TGCAGTGCCGCACCCCCCGATATGTACAATGAGCAGTTCTTC
-	-	TRBV7-7	TRBJ1-1	CASSPLVGGTEAFF	TGTGCTAGCAGCCCTCTGGTCGGGGGAACTGAAGCTTTCTTT
-	few	TRBV18	TRBJ2-5	CASSPYTTTEQYF	TGTGCCAGCTCACCGTACACGACAACAGAGCAGTACTTC
TRBD2	few	TRBV28	TRBJ2-1	CASSLFTSGRNEQFF	TGTGCCAGCAGTTTATTTACTAGCGGGAGGAATGAGCAGTTCTTC
-	few	TRBV29-1	TRBJ2-5	CSGNHRETQYF	TGCAGCGGGAACCACAGGGAGACCCAGTACTTC
-	few	TRBV12-3/TRBV12-4	TRBJ2-1	CASSYAGNEQFF	TGTGCCAGCAGCTACGCCGGCAATGAGCAGTTCTTC
TRBD2	-	TRBV29-1	TRBJ2-3	CSPTTSDTDTQYF	TGCAGCCCAACGACTAGCGACACAGATACGCAGTATTTT
-	-	TRBV3-1	TRBJ2-5	CASSTREMRGETQYF	TGTGCCAGCAGCACCCGGGAGATGCGAGGTGAGACCCAGTACTTC
-	-	TRBV7-8	TRBJ2-7	CASSLRTSIGGEQYF	TGTGCCAGCAGCTTAAGGACTTCCATCGGCGGCGAGCAGTACTTC
TRBD1	-	TRBV28	TRBJ1-4	CASSPPAGQGVEKLFF	TGTGCCAGCAGTCCACCGGCGGGACAGGGGGTGGAAAAACTGTTTTTT